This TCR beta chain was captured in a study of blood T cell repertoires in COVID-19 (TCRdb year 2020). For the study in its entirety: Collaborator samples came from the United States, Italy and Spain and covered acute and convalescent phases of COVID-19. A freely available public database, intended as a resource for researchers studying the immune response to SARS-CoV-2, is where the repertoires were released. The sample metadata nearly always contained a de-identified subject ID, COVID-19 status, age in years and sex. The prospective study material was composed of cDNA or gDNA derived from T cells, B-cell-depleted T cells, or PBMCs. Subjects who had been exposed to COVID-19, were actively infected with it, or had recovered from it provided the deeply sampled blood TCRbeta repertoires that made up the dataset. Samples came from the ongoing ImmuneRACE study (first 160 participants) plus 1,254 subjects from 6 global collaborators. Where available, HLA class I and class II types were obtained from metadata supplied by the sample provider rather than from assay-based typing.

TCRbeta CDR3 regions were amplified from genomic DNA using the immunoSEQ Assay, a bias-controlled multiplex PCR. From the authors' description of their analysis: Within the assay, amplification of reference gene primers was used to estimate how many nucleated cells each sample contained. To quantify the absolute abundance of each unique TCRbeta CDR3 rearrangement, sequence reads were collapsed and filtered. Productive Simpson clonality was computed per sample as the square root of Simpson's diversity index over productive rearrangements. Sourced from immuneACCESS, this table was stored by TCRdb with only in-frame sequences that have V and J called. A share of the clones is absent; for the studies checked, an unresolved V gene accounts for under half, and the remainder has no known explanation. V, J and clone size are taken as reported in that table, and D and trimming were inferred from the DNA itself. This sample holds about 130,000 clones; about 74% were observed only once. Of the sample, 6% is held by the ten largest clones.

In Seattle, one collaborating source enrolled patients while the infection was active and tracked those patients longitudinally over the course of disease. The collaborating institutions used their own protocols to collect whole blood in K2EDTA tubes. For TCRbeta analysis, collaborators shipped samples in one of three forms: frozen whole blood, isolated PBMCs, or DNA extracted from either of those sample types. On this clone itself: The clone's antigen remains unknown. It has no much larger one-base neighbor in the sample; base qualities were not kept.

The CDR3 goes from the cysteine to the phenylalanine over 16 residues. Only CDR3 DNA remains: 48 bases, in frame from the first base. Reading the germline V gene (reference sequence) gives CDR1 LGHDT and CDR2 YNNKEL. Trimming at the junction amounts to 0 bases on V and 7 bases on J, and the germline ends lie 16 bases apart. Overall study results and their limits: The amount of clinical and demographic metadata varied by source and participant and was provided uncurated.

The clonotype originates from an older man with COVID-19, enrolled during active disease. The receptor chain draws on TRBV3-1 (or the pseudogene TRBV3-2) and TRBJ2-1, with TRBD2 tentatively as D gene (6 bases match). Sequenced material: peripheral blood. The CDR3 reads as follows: CASSQDRLARKNEQFF. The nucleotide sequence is TGTGCCAGCAGCCAAGATCGGCTAGCGAGAAAGAATGAGCAGTTCTTC.